Listed here are 10 T cell receptor beta chains from one sample, sequenced in a study of blood T cell repertoires in COVID-19. Using immunoSEQ multiplex PCR, the repertoire was profiled, and TCRdb retains in-frame clones only, with some absent. The data contain 300,000 to 400,000 clones, roughly 91% of them seen just once; the ten biggest clones take up 1%. Material: peripheral blood. Receptors originate from a man aged 50 or older with active or convalescent COVID-19.

This sequence joins TRBV6-4 and TRBJ2-3; D is perhaps TRBD2 (5 bases). Germline V gene lookup returns CDR1 MRHNA and CDR2 SNTAGT. Trimming took off 9 bases at V and 3 bases at J, with 19 bases between the two ends. This CDR3 has 15 residues. The CDR3 reads CASLAGGPSTDTQYF. The DNA of the CDR3 is TGTGCCAGTCTTGCGGGCGGGCCCTCGACAGATACGCAGTATTTT.

The chain is built from TRBV3-1 (or the pseudogene TRBV3-2) and TRBJ2-7, with TRBD2 identical over 7 bases. V shed 1 base and J 5 bases; nucleotides not matched to a gene: 8. This CDR3 is 15 amino acids long. Germline V gives CDR1 LGHDT, CDR2 YNNKEL (reference sequence). The CDR3 loop reads CASSQVVGGPNEQYF. CDR3 DNA sequence: TGTGCCAGCAGCCAAGTTGTGGGAGGGCCTAACGAGCAGTACTTC.

V gene TRBV5-1 combines with J gene TRBJ2-7, with a possible D match to TRBD1 (6 bases). Per germline, CDR1 SGHRS and CDR2 YFSETQ. Trimming left V 0 bases short and J 5 bases short, with 12 bases between. The CDR3 contains 14 residues. The CDR3 nucleotides are TGCGCCAGCAGCTTGGCAGGGGTGAGCAACGAGCAGTACTTC. It yields the protein CASSLAGVSNEQYF.

The rearrangement uses TRBV7-9 and TRBJ2-1, with 12 bases identical to TRBD2. Germline CDR1 and CDR2: SEHNR and FQNEAQ (reference sequence). The V and J ends lost 4 bases and 3 bases, in that order; junction bases with no gene match: 4. The CDR3 sequence is 16 residues long. The CDR3 sequence: CASSSGLAGSYNEQFF. The CDR3 DNA follows: TGTGCCAGCAGCTCAGGACTAGCGGGAAGCTACAATGAGCAGTTCTTC.

The V and J genes are TRBV27 and TRBJ2-7; TRBD2 aligns across 8 bases. This CDR3 contains 15 residues. Trimming removed 2 bases from V and 2 bases from J; junction bases left unmatched: 5. Per the germline V gene, CDR1 is MNHEY and CDR2 is SMNVEV (reference sequence). In DNA form, the CDR3 reads TGTGCCAGCAGTTTAACCGGGAGGGCCCCCTACGAGCAGTACTTC. Amino acids: CASSLTGRAPYEQYF.

The V and J genes are TRBV5-4 and TRBJ2-5; D is undetermined. This CDR3 contains 12 residues. The V end was cut by 1 base, the J end by 3 bases, with 4 bases between. Per the germline V gene, CDR1 is SGHNT and CDR2 is YYREEE (reference sequence). The CDR3 loop is CASSLSKETQYF. As DNA, the CDR3 is TGTGCCAGCAGCTTGAGCAAAGAGACCCAGTACTTC.

The chain is built from TRBV19 and TRBJ1-1; D may be TRBD1 (6 bases). V lost 1 base and J 4 bases, leaving 13 bases between the germline ends. The CDR3 length is 15 residues. Germline values: CDR1 LNHDA, CDR2 SQIVND (reference sequence). The CDR3 nucleotides read TGTGCCAGTAGTATAGGGGGGCGCGTAGGCACTGAAGCTTTCTTT. This gives the protein CASSIGGRVGTEAFF.

The chain has TRBV28 and TRBJ1-2; 8 bases fit TRBD1. The CDR3 is 13 residues long. The V gene end was trimmed by 2 bases and the J gene end by 4 bases; junction bases not matched to a gene: 0. Germline V gives CDR1 MDHEN, CDR2 SYDVKM. DNA of the CDR3: TGTGCCAGCAGTTTAACAGGGGGCTATGGCTACACCTTC. Encoded protein: CASSLTGGYGYTF.

In nucleotides, the CDR3 is TGTGCCAGTAGCAAGAACAGGGGAGACACTGAAGCTTTCTTT. It codes for CASSKNRGDTEAFF. The V gene is TRBV19, the J gene TRBJ1-1, with 7 nucleotides matching TRBD1. Germline assignment: CDR1 LNHDA and CDR2 SQIVND (reference sequence). The CDR3 is 14 residues long. The J segment lost 3 bases and the V segment lost 6 bases, leaving 7 bases of the junction unmatched.

The chain carries TRBV5-4 and TRBJ2-7, with a possible D match to TRBD2 (6 bases). The CDR3 is 16 amino acids. CDR1 and CDR2 from the germline V gene are SGHNT and YYREEE (reference sequence). V lost 1 base and J lost 5, with 19 bases in between. The CDR3 coding sequence is TGTGCCAGCAGCTTGATACGACCCACGGCGGGGCACGAGCAGTACTTC. It codes for CASSLIRPTAGHEQYF.